The sequence of this T cell receptor (beta chain) was determined in a study of cytomegalovirus exposure and HLA in healthy donors (dated 2017 in TCRdb). Concerning the study at large: In an earlier analysis of approximately 500 of the donors, around 290 Gb of sequence data and 117 million unique TCR beta sequences from about 190 million T cells were reported. A few DR-DQ haplotypes were treated as single units for association and clustering because of strong linkage in the cohort. Among approximately 370 genotyped donors of the cohort, an average of around 220,000 unique TCR beta nucleotide sequences was sequenced per donor, of which 15% to 20% were non-productive. In an earlier analysis of a few hundred of the donors, high-throughput TCR beta sequencing was used to judge whether each TCR beta V gene segment behaved as functional or pseudogenic. The study used immunosequencing to profile the T cell repertoires of more than 650 subjects and linked those repertoires to cytomegalovirus serostatus. The study aimed to test whether signatures of past pathogen exposure could be identified by cataloging public T cell receptors. Roughly 290 gigabases of sequencing data and around 90 million unique TCR sequences made up an early release that covered over 550 HLA-typed donors. Among the roughly 370 genotyped donors, approximately 82% belonged to the genetic ancestry cluster associated with self-reported Caucasian donors. To study patterns of TCR occurrence, a later analysis re-analyzed previously published TCR beta repertoires from hundreds of donors and added high-resolution HLA genotyping. In the later analysis, no new phenotypic data were used to find candidate immune exposures; instead, reliance was placed on TCR beta sequences and their occurrence across donors. The number of donors typed differed by locus, with about 629-630 for A, B, C, DRB1 and DQB1, approximately 500 for DQA1, some 570 for DPA1, and some 450 for DPB1. In addition to the first cohort of 666 subjects, a separate validation cohort of 100 to 150 different subjects was used. Every discovery cohort repertoire had been produced on one sequencing platform. To predict cytomegalovirus infection status, the study combined high-throughput TCR immunosequencing, statistical association of individual TCRs with disease status, and machine learning. Alongside the repertoire data, information on donor age, sex, ethnicity and CMV serostatus was compiled. Genome-wide SNP genotypes for about three fifths of the roughly 670 donors were used in a later genetic analysis, which treated that subset as a discovery cohort. Both class I and class II loci were covered by HLA typing, at four-digit resolution.

As concerns this clone: The antigen it recognizes is unknown. The record has no base qualities; no much larger clone is one base away.

The method was the immunoSEQ multiplex PCR assay. For the multiplex PCR, a mixture combining 60 forward primers for TCR Vbeta segments and 13 reverse primers for TCR Jbeta segments was used. The CDR3 region of rearranged TCR beta genes was amplified from genomic DNA with a multiplex PCR assay. On the Illumina HiSeq System, the amplified TCR beta libraries were sequenced as 87-base-pair reads. In the source study's methods: A later analysis tallied around 87 million unique TCR beta chains across the roughly 610 repertoires, and approximately 12 million of those chains were shared by two or more donors. Raw reads were error-corrected and collapsed into unique sequences by a nearest-neighbor algorithm in which closely related sequences were merged to remove PCR and sequencing errors. V, D and J gene segments were assigned by aligning CDR3 sequences to IMGT reference sequences. For a sequence to be retained, a match of at least six nucleotides to both a V gene segment and a J gene segment was required. A rearrangement counted as productive if the CDR3 had no stop codons and remained in frame with V and J, and every other rearrangement counted as non-productive. CDR3 was defined according to IMGT convention as the region running from the second conserved V-encoded cysteine to the conserved J-encoded phenylalanine. The earlier analysis of 587 of the donors excluded sequences that lacked an unambiguous match to a single V gene segment. In an earlier analysis of around 590 of the donors, a V segment was called functional when productive rearrangements were above 56.7%, and segregating when the standard deviation between donors exceeded 5%. A statistical classification framework was built to diagnose cytomegalovirus status from the catalog of TCR beta chain sequences. V and J gene assignment, in a later analysis, came from comparing TCR nucleotide sequences with IMGT/GENE-DB human TR gene sequences. A later analysis assigned CDR3 sequences and most-parsimonious VDJ recombination scenarios with the TCRdist pipeline. In a later analysis, each TCR beta chain was defined by its CDR3 amino acid sequence together with its V-gene family, and reads without a unique V-gene family were excluded. To address suspected cross-contamination and a sequencing artifact, a later analysis removed 592 highly shared, low-generation-probability nucleotide sequences. In a later analysis, a clonal expansion index was calculated for each public chain from normalized within-repertoire ranks of inferred template counts. A later analysis computed generation probabilities with a VDJ recombination model fitted to out-of-frame rearrangements, and checked the results against IGoR. Hypergeometric tests were used in a later analysis to score TCR-TCR, TCR-HLA and TCR-CMV co-occurrence, with a repertoire-size bias correction applied to the TCR pairs. To estimate false discovery rates, a later analysis permuted the HLA or CMV assignments 20 times. In a later analysis, co-occurring TCRs were grouped using DBSCAN, with TCRdist sequence similarity added in when clustering inside HLA-allele-positive subsets. Co-occurrence clustering excluded repertoires with fewer than 30,000 or more than 120,000 public chains, plus five with anomalous nucleotide sharing. What TCRdb holds here is the immuneACCESS table cut down to in-frame rearrangements. Part of the clones is not present; checked against another copy, under half of the missing clones reflect an unresolved V gene, and the others are unexplained. V, J and clone size were drawn from that table, and D and trimming were deduced from the DNA. The sample records roughly 99,000 clones, approximately 76% of which are singletons. The ten top clones hold less than 2.5% of the sample.

The cohort was made up of roughly 670 healthy bone marrow donors. At the time of sampling, all cohort members were nominally healthy, though unrecorded immune exposures were likely present. The donor tested CMV seronegative and was one of the 352 seronegative cohort members. A peripheral blood sample was collected from each donor, and TCR beta sequencing was performed on peripheral blood mononuclear cells. Genomic DNA extraction from the blood cell samples was performed with the Qiagen DNeasy Blood Extraction Kit. Trimming leaves V shorter by 6 bases and J shorter by 1 base, with the junction holding 4 bases beyond the gene matches. Including cysteine and phenylalanine, the CDR3 has 15 amino acids. The entry retains the CDR3 DNA only, 45 bases that are in frame from base 1. The germline V gene specifies MNHEY as CDR1 and SVGAGI as CDR2. The research as a whole found: The study gave a list of 150 to 200 TCR beta chains associated with cytomegalovirus. When HLA alleles, especially DR and DQ, strongly co-occurred, TCR associations were difficult to assign to individual alleles. A later analysis found that TCR association rates varied across HLA loci, with DRB1 alleles showing the most associated TCRs and HLA-C alleles the fewest. A further reported finding was that TCR beta sequences accurately predicted the HLA-A and HLA-B alleles for most subjects in the first cohort. According to a later analysis, parvovirus B19, influenza, CMV and Epstein-Barr virus appeared linked to several top co-occurrence clusters. Most TCR sequences were observed very rarely across donors, whereas some public TCRs were present in many individuals. Because the 87-base-pair reads could not distinguish some IMGT-functional V segments, including TRBV6-2 and TRBV6-3, those segments were excluded. CMV serostatus was the only immune exposure information available for the cohort. The earlier analysis of around 600 of the donors excluded 15 to 20 rarely observed V segments, including chromosome 9 orphons, because counts were too low. Cytomegalovirus status was reported to be diagnosed by the classifier with high specificity and sensitivity in both the original and validation cohorts. Specific HLA alleles were associated with 15,000 to 20,000 TCR beta sequences at a false discovery rate of 0.05 in a later analysis. Sequencing depth was assumed to be roughly uniform across donors in the presence/absence analyses, though that assumption may not hold. Only TCR beta chains were sequenced in this cohort, and the absence of alpha or paired-chain data limited detectable features. It was suggested by the authors that the approach could potentially be generalized to other disease states and immunological phenotypes. HLA typing was unavailable for some donors at each locus, so association tests used only the typed subset. Compared with the roughly 600-donor mean, donors in an Asian-associated ancestry cluster had fewer N-insertions in productive TCRs, according to a later genetic analysis. An association between a missense DCLRE1C variant and V-gene and J-gene trimming of TCR beta chains was found in a later genetic analysis and replicated in an independent cohort. A cluster of highly shared sequence variants was judged likely to be a technical artifact of the sequencing pipeline. Broadly in line with IMGT annotations, most TCR beta V segments showed up in productive rearrangements about 87% or about 30% of the time in an earlier analysis of approximately 640 of the donors. In a later analysis, HLA-associated TCR beta chains showed more clonal expansion and lower generation probabilities than non-associated chains that were equally common. In vitro tests confirmed that a few of the cytomegalovirus-associated TCR beta chains recognize cytomegalovirus antigens. Linkage disequilibrium might explain the correlated functional status among segregating V segments, but an unknown experimental factor could not be excluded. Most CMV-associated TCR beta chains appeared to be HLA-restricted in a later analysis, and the HLA associations seemed to be driven largely by CMV exposure.

The sequence joins TRBV6-5 to TRBJ2-3; TRBD1 matches 10 bases in the middle. The TCR was taken from a man aged 18 to 29 in good health and CMV-seronegative. The specimen was PBMCs. The base sequence is TGTGCCAGCAGAGACAGGGGGCAAGGCACAGATACGCAGTATTTT. It is translated as CASRDRGQGTDTQYF.